Only a few counts were recorded for the clone carrying this T cell receptor (beta chain). Its antigen is not known. The CDR3 is 15 amino acids. Trimming cost V 3 bases and J 0 bases, with 15 bases left between them. CDR1 and CDR2 from the germline V gene are DFQATT and SNEGSKA (reference sequence). These data come from a study of CD8 T cells in ankylosing spondylitis. Whole-study results and caveats: Disease-associated clonotypes exhibited CD8+ identity and were relatively infrequent in peripheral blood. A TCR beta motif of 7 or 8 highly homologous variants appeared characteristic of ankylosing spondylitis blood. Disease-linked clones were reportedly significantly enriched in matched ankylosing spondylitis synovial fluid. Earlier reports found some motif variants in synovial fluid and blood in reactive arthritis.

Each TCR beta library was made by quantitative 5'-RACE that incorporated molecular barcodes. TCRdb re-called the 5' RACE reads through MiXCR, storing one row per CDR3 protein. The data contain almost 400,000 distinct CDR3 sequences, approximately 20% of them singletons. The sequenced sample was blood, either unsorted or a sorted T cell fraction (not recorded which). This TCR was recovered from a male donor with ankylosing spondylitis. V gene TRBV20-1 combines with J gene TRBJ2-7; possibly TRBD1 for D (5 bases). CDR3 protein: CSARAFQGGSYEQYF. In DNA, the CDR3 is TGCAGTGCTAGGGCATTCCAGGGCGGCTCCTACGAGCAGTACTTC.